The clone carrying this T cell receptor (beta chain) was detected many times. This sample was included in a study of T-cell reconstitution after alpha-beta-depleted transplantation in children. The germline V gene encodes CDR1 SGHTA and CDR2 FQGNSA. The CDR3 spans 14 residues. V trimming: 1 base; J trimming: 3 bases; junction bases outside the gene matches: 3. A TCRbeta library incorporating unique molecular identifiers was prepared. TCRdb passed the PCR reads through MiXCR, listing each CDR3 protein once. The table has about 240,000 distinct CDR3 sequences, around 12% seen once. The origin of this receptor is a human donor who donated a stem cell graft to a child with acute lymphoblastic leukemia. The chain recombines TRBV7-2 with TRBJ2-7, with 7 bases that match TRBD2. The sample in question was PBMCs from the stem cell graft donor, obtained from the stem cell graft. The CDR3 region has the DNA TGTGCCAGCAGCTTAGACGGGGGGTTCTACGAGCAGTACTTC. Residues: CASSLDGGFYEQYF.